The subject of this entry is one TCR beta chain. The trim removed 4 bases at V and 4 bases at J, leaving 18 bases unmatched. CDR3 length: 20 residues. The V gene's germline CDR1 is SGHNT and CDR2 YYREEE (reference sequence). This sample is drawn from a study of cytomegalovirus exposure and HLA in healthy donors. The repertoire was sequenced with immunoSEQ multiplex PCR; TCRdb's copy has only in-frame clones and lacks some. This sample yields tens of thousands of clones, of which roughly 93% are seen a single time; 2% to 2.5% belongs to the top ten. This receptor was identified in a man aged 30 to 39 in good health and CMV-seronegative. The rearrangement joins TRBV5-4 to TRBJ2-2; TRBD2 aligns across 11 bases. The sample comprised PBMCs. This CDR3 reads CASSAGPTSGSSSSTGELFF. DNA of the CDR3: TGTGCCAGCAGCGCCGGACCAACTAGCGGGAGTTCGTCGTCCACCGGGGAGCTGTTTTTT.